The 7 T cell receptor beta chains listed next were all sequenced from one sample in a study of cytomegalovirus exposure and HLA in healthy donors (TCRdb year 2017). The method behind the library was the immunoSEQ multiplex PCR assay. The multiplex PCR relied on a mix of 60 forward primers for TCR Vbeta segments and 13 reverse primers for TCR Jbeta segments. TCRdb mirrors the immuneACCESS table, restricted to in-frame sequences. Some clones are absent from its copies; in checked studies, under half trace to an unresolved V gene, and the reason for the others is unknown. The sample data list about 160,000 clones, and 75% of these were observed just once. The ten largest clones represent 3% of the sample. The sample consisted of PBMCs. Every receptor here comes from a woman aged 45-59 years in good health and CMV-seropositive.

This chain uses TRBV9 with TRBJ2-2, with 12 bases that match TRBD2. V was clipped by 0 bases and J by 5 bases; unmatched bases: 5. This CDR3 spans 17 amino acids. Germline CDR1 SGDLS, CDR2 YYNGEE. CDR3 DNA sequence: TGTGCCAGCAGCGTAGCTAGCGGGGGGGCCCGAACCGGGGAGCTGTTTTTT. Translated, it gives CASSVASGGARTGELFF.

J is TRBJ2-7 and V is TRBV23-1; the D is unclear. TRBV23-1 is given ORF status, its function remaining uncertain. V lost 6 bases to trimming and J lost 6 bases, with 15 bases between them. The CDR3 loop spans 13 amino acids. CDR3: CASSRHLQREQYF. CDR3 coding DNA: TGCGCCAGCAGCCGACACCTCCAACGCGAGCAGTACTTC.

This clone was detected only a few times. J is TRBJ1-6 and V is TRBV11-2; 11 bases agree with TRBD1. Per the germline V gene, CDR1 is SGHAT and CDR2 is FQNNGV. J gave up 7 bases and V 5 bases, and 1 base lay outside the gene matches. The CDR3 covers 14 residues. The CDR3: CASSRDRGNSPLHF. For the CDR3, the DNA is TGTGCCAGCAGCCGGGACAGGGGGAATTCACCCCTCCACTTT.

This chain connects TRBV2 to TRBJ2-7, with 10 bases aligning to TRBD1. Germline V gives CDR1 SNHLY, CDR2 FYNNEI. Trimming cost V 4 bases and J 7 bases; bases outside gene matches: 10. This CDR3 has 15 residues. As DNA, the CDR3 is TGTGCCAGCAGTGTTGAAGGGACAGGGGTTGGGGAGCAGTACTTC. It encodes CASSVEGTGVGEQYF.

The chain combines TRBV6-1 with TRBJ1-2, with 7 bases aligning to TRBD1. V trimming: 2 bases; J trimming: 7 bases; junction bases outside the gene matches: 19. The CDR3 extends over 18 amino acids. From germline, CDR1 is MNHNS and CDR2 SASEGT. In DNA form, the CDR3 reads TGTGCCAGCAGTGAAAGTGGTGGGTTGGGACAGCCTAGTGGTGGCTACACCTTC. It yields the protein CASSESGGLGQPSGGYTF.

CDR3 bases: TGTGCCAGCAGCCCGATCGGGGACTCCTACGAGCAGTACTTC. Translated: CASSPIGDSYEQYF. The chain couples TRBV7-8 to TRBJ2-7, with D tentatively TRBD2 (5 bases). CDR3 length: 14 amino acids. In germline, CDR1 is SGHVS, CDR2 FQNEAQ. Trimming removed 5 bases at V and 0 bases at J, with 11 bases between.

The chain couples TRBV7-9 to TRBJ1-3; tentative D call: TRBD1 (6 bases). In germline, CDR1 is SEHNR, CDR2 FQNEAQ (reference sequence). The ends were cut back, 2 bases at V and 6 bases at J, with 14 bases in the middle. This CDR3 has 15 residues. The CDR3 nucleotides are TGTGCCAGCAGCTTACTCATCGACAGGTTAAACACCATATATTTT. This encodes CASSLLIDRLNTIYF.